What follows are 15 T cell receptor beta chains derived from one specimen sequenced in a study of cytomegalovirus exposure and HLA in healthy donors. PCR employed 60 Vbeta and 13 Jbeta primers. Sequenced by immunoSEQ multiplex PCR; TCRdb stores in-frame clones only, minus some. The sample has about 85,000 clones, approximately 80% seen once. Sequencing input: PBMCs. These receptor sequences come from a woman in her forties or fifties in good health and CMV-seropositive.

This rearrangement joins TRBV12-2 to TRBJ2-2; the DNA was not compared with TRBD2, the D call given in the table. TRBV12-2 is flagged as a pseudogene. This CDR3 spans 18 amino acids. CDR3 protein: CASRLVFSGSFTTGELFF. CDR3 in DNA: TGTGCAAGTCGCTTAGTATTCAGCGGGAGCTTTACCACCGGGGAGCTGTTTTTT.

The chain links TRBV7-9 to TRBJ1-2, with 8 bases aligning to TRBD1. J lost 4 bases, V lost 2 bases, and 0 bases had no gene match. The CDR3 length is 13 residues. CDR1 and CDR2 from the germline V gene are SEHNR and FQNEAQ (reference sequence). The CDR3 bases are TGTGCCAGCAGCTTAACAGGGGGCTATGGCTACACCTTC. Protein: CASSLTGGYGYTF.

The chain is built from TRBV14 and TRBJ1-2, with unresolved D. CDR3 length equals 13 residues. V was trimmed by 4 bases and J by 4 bases, leaving 10 bases between them. Germline assignment: CDR1 SGHDN and CDR2 FVKESK. Here the CDR3 reads CASSPGLVYGYTF. CDR3 bases: TGTGCCAGCAGCCCCGGTCTGGTCTATGGCTACACCTTC.

The gene calls are TRBV5-1 and TRBJ2-3; 7 nucleotides line up with TRBD1. This CDR3 is built from 13 residues. V gave up 5 bases and J gave up 2 bases; unmatched junction bases: 2. The germline gives CDR1 SGHRS, CDR2 YFSETQ. The CDR3 DNA reads as TGCGCCAGCAGGACAGGGAACACAGATACGCAGTATTTT. This encodes CASRTGNTDTQYF.

The J gene is TRBJ2-7, the V gene TRBV5-8, with D tentatively TRBD2 (5 bases). The germline V gene has CDR1 SGHTS and CDR2 YDEGEE. The CDR3 contains 14 residues. Trimming took off 1 base at V and 2 bases at J, with 10 bases between the two ends. CDR3 DNA sequence: TGTGCCAGCAGCTTGTCGACGGGAACCTACGAGCAGTACGTC. Its translation is CASSLSTGTYEQYV.

This clone was counted once. The CDR3 DNA reads as TGTGCCAGCAGCTTAGCAGCCGGGACTACCATATATTTT. Amino acid sequence: CASSLAAGTTIYF. The chain is built from TRBV11-3 and TRBJ1-3; tentatively, D is TRBD1 (5 bases). The V end was cut by 1 base, the J end by 10 bases, with 11 bases between. The CDR3 length is 13 residues. CDR1 and CDR2 (germline): SGHNT, YENEEA. The full variable domain, its missing parts supplied by reference TRBV11-3 and TRBJ1-3, is EAGVVQSPRYKIIEKKQPVAFWCNPISGHNTLYWYLQNLGQGPELLIRYENEEAVDDSQLPKDRFSAERLKGVDSTLKIQPAELGDSAVYLCASSLAAGTTIYFGEGSWLTVV.

The chain uses TRBV10-3 and TRBJ2-2, with TRBD2 as a possible D gene (6 bases). Germline-derived CDR1 and CDR2 are ENHRY and SYGVKD. The ends were cut back, 5 bases at V and 6 bases at J, with 7 bases in the middle. The CDR3 contains 12 residues. The CDR3 region has the DNA TGTGCCATCAGTCGGGACTCCGGGGAGCTGTTTTTT. It is translated as CAISRDSGELFF.

Comment on this clone: One end of the junction is discordant with germline, which a read error may explain. This chain links TRBV19 with TRBJ1-2, with unresolved D. CDR3 length: 13 amino acids. Germline lookup yields CDR1 LNHDA and CDR2 SQIVND (reference sequence). CDR3 protein: CTSSRAGGYGYTF. CDR3 sequence (DNA): TGTACCAGTAGTCGGGCGGGCGGTTATGGCTACACCTTC.

This clone was counted only a few times. The J gene is TRBJ1-1, the V gene TRBV10-3; D perhaps matches TRBD1 (6 bases). V was pared by 6 bases and J by 1 base, with 15 bases between. Germline V lookup: CDR1 ENHRY, CDR2 SYGVKD. The CDR3 has 15 residues. CDR3 nucleotides: TGTGCCATCAGGGCCTCCGGACAGTCGAACACTGAAGCTTTCTTT. This gives the protein CAIRASGQSNTEAFF.

The chain recombines TRBV2 with TRBJ2-1, with 8 bases matching TRBD2. The ends lost 4 bases at V and 10 bases at J; junction bases unmatched: 6. The CDR3 loop spans 13 amino acids. Germline CDR1 SNHLY, CDR2 FYNNEI. CDR3 residues: CASSGLAGWEQFF. The CDR3 DNA follows: TGTGCCAGCAGTGGGCTAGCGGGTTGGGAGCAGTTCTTC.

This chain links TRBV5-6 with TRBJ2-7; D is possibly TRBD2 (5 bases). The germline V and J ends were trimmed by 0 bases and 2 bases, with 6 bases remaining between them. Per germline, CDR1 SGHDT and CDR2 YYEEEE. The CDR3 loop spans 13 amino acids. CDR3 protein: CASSLAAAYEQYV. The CDR3 bases are TGTGCCAGCAGCTTGGCAGCGGCCTACGAGCAGTACGTC.

This chain connects TRBV4-1 to TRBJ2-7, with D maybe TRBD2 (6 bases). CDR3 size: 14 residues. Trimming took off 1 base at V and 3 bases at J, with 10 bases between the two ends. Germline values: CDR1 MGHRA, CDR2 YSYEKL. CDR3 loop: CASSQGQGLYEQYF. In nucleotides, the CDR3 is TGCGCCAGCAGCCAAGGCCAGGGACTCTACGAGCAGTACTTC.

The CDR3 bases are TGTGCCAGCAGCTTAGCCGGTGGAGGCGAGCAGTTCTTC. Translating it yields CASSLAGGGEQFF. The genes are TRBV7-3 and TRBJ2-1, with D perhaps TRBD2 (5 bases). The germline CDR1 and CDR2 sequences are SGHTA and FQGTGA. This CDR3 contains 13 residues. Deletions cut 2 bases from V and 10 bases from J, with 12 bases between.

The rearrangement links TRBV5-1 to TRBJ1-1; D might be TRBD1 (5 bases). This CDR3 comprises 17 residues. V was trimmed by 4 bases and J by 4 bases, leaving 23 bases between them. The V gene's germline CDR1 is SGHRS and CDR2 YFSETQ. The CDR3 spells CASSPGGTQTWVTEAFF. Here the CDR3 DNA reads TGCGCCAGCAGCCCGGGGGGGACTCAAACCTGGGTCACTGAAGCTTTCTTT.

This chain links TRBV9 with TRBJ1-3; the D is unclear. Trimming took 0 bases from V and 2 from J, leaving 6 bases between them. Per germline, CDR1 SGDLS and CDR2 YYNGEE. This CDR3 has 14 residues. The CDR3 DNA sequence: TGTGCCAGCAGCGTAGGAGGGACTGGAAACACCATATATTTT. It specifies CASSVGGTGNTIYF.